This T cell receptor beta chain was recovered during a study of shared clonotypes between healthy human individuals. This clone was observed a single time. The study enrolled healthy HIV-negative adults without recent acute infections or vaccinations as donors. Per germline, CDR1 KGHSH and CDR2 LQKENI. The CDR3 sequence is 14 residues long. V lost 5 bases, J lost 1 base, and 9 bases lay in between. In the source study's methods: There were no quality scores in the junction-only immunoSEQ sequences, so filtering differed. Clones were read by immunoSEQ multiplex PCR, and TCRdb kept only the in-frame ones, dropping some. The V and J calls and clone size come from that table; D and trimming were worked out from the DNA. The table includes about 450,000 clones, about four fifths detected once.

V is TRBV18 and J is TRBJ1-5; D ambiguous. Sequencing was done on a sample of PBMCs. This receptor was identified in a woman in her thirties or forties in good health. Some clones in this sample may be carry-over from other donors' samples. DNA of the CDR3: TGTGCCAGCTCATCCGACCAGAGCAATCAGCCCCAGCATTTT. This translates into CASSSDQSNQPQHF.